This T cell receptor (beta chain) was observed in a study of beta chain features in type 1 diabetes. Study-level findings and limits: Patients with Type 1 diabetes showed moderately but significantly shorter TCRB CDR3s in all four CD4+ subsets. Fewer insertions but more deletions were seen at VDJ junctions in type 1 diabetes patients.

Expressed TCRB transcripts were sequenced because the isolated RNA had all been reverse transcribed beforehand. Only in-frame clones appear in the TCRdb table, and some are missing; sequencing was by immunoSEQ multiplex PCR. The table includes 200,000 to 250,000 clones, roughly 14% detected once. With regard to this clone: Its matching antigen is unknown.

A heparinised blood draw that averaged about 116 mL was obtained once from each donor. The CDR3 is 18 amino acids. The germline V and J ends were trimmed by 3 bases and 7 bases, with 25 bases remaining between them. The germline gives CDR1 MGHRA, CDR2 YSYEKL. The sequencing input was naive CD4+ T cells from blood. This TCR came from a woman aged 40-49 years in good health. The chain links TRBV4-1 to TRBJ2-1, with a weak D call TRBD1 (6 bases). CDR3 region: CASSHTRQQGWFGNEQFF. The CDR3 DNA is TGCGCCAGCAGCCATACCCGACAGCAGGGGTGGTTCGGGAATGAGCAGTTCTTC.